The 9 T cell receptor beta chains given below trace back to one sample, sequenced in a study of OX40 agonist ivuxolimab in advanced cancers. Sequencing used immunoSEQ multiplex PCR; TCRdb keeps in-frame clones, though not all of them. In the table there are about 68,000 clones, roughly nine tenths of which are singletons. The sample was CD4+ or CD8+ T cells sorted from blood, taken in a trial of the OX40 agonist ivuxolimab. These receptors originate from an adult with an advanced solid tumor such as melanoma, head and neck, liver or kidney cancer.

The genes are TRBV2 and TRBJ2-1; TRBD2 matches 7 bases. The CDR3 runs to 13 residues. The germline gives CDR1 SNHLY, CDR2 FYNNEI. V lost 7 bases to trimming and J lost 4 bases; unmatched junction nucleotides: 4. CDR3: CASNTAGYNEQFF. The CDR3, as DNA: TGTGCCAGCAATACAGCGGGGTACAATGAGCAGTTCTTC.

This clone has a handful of counts. J is TRBJ2-1 and V is TRBV7-9, with a tentative D call TRBD2 (5 bases). The germline V gene encodes CDR1 SEHNR and CDR2 FQNEAQ (reference sequence). The CDR3 consists of 18 residues. Trimming pared 4 bases from V and 2 bases from J, leaving 21 bases between. The CDR3 reads CASSSLASGVAPYNEQFF. The CDR3 DNA is TGTGCCAGCAGCTCCTTAGCCTCCGGGGTGGCCCCCTACAATGAGCAGTTCTTC.

This chain connects TRBV5-1 to TRBJ2-1, with TRBD2 matching 10 bases. V lost 0 bases to trimming and J lost 4 bases; unmatched junction nucleotides: 1. Germline CDR1 is SGHRS and CDR2 is YFSETQ. The CDR3 spans 15 residues. CDR3 nucleotide sequence: TGCGCCAGCAGCTTGGCTAGCGGGAGTTACAATGAGCAGTTCTTC. As protein: CASSLASGSYNEQFF.

The J gene is TRBJ2-5, the V gene TRBV28; 9 bases fit TRBD1. The CDR3 contains 13 residues. Germline trimming cut 6 bases from V and 2 bases from J; bases unmatched to any gene: 1. From germline, CDR1 is MDHEN and CDR2 SYDVKM. CDR3 in amino acids: CASRTGGQETQYF. The CDR3 nucleotides are TGTGCCAGCAGGACAGGGGGACAAGAGACCCAGTACTTC.

This chain joins TRBV28 and TRBJ2-7; 9 bases align to TRBD1. Germline V gene lookup returns CDR1 MDHEN and CDR2 SYDVKM. The V segment lost 5 bases and the J segment 2 bases; nucleotides outside the gene matches: 7. This CDR3 comprises 15 residues. The CDR3 is CASSLSGTGTYEQYF. CDR3 sequence (DNA): TGTGCCAGCAGTCTTTCCGGGACAGGGACCTACGAGCAGTACTTC.

The chain recombines TRBV7-8 with TRBJ2-7, with 16 bases fitting TRBD2. Unmatched junction bases numbered 3, after V lost 1 base and J lost 6 bases. The CDR3 loop spans 16 amino acids. Germline V CDR1 and CDR2: SGHVS, FQNEAQ. The DNA for the CDR3 is TGTGCCAGCAGCTTAGGGGGACTAGCGGGAGGGGGCGAGCAGTACTTC. Translated, it gives CASSLGGLAGGGEQYF.

In this sample, this clone turned up once. V gene TRBV4-2 combines with J gene TRBJ2-1, with D possibly matching TRBD1 (5 bases). CDR3 length equals 13 residues. V was trimmed by 1 base and J by 7 bases, leaving 8 bases between them. Germline values: CDR1 LGHNA, CDR2 YNFKEQ. The chain's CDR3 is CASSQGGANEQFF. In nucleotides, the CDR3 is TGTGCCAGCAGCCAAGGGGGCGCGAATGAGCAGTTCTTC.

A few counts support this clone. The genes are TRBV9 and TRBJ2-7, with D perhaps matching TRBD2 (6 bases). Germline V gene lookup returns CDR1 SGDLS and CDR2 YYNGEE. V was pared by 0 bases and J by 4 bases, with 14 bases between. There are 15 residues in the CDR3. CDR3 sequence reads: CASSVEASALYEQYF. The CDR3 nucleotides are TGTGCCAGCAGCGTAGAGGCTAGCGCCCTATACGAGCAGTACTTC.

The chain is built from TRBV2 and TRBJ2-7; maybe TRBD2 (6 bases). Trimming left V 9 bases short and J 1 base short, with 19 bases between. The CDR3 extends over 15 amino acids. In germline, CDR1 is SNHLY, CDR2 FYNNEI. The CDR3 loop is CARTRTPGLSYEQYF. The CDR3 nucleotides are TGTGCCAGGACTAGGACCCCAGGGCTTTCCTACGAGCAGTACTTC.